This passage covers 27 T cell receptor beta chains from one sample sequenced in a study of blood T cell repertoires in COVID-19. Only in-frame clones appear in the TCRdb table, and some are missing; sequencing was by immunoSEQ multiplex PCR. This table holds approximately 140,000 clones, 70% to 90% found once. The sample comprised peripheral blood. The source is a man aged 55 to 70 with active or convalescent COVID-19.

The chain carries TRBV27 and TRBJ2-7; D unclear. Germline V gene sequence: CDR1 MNHEY, CDR2 SMNVEV (reference sequence). The CDR3 is 13 amino acids. V lost 5 bases and J lost 2, with 10 bases in between. The CDR3 sequence: CASSPRSAYEQYF. CDR3 DNA sequence: TGTGCCAGCAGTCCCCGTTCAGCCTACGAGCAGTACTTC.

The chain combines TRBV29-1 with TRBJ2-7; 12 bases are shared with TRBD2. Unmatched junction bases numbered 24, after V lost 2 bases and J lost 4 bases. Per germline, CDR1 SQVTM and CDR2 ANQGSEA. The CDR3 spans 21 residues. The CDR3 DNA sequence: TGCAGCGTTGAAAGCTCGGGCGTGGGGGGCCCGAGGACTAGCGGGGCATACGAGCAGTACTTC. Encoded protein: CSVESSGVGGPRTSGAYEQYF.

V gene TRBV7-7 combines with J gene TRBJ2-1; TRBD2 aligns across 10 bases. V lost 6 bases to trimming and J lost 3 bases; unmatched junction nucleotides: 5. The CDR3 sequence is 15 residues long. Germline assignment: CDR1 SSHAT and CDR2 FNYEAQ (reference sequence). The CDR3 nucleotides read TGTGCCAGCAGTCCACTAGCGGGAAACTACAATGAGCAGTTCTTC. Residues: CASSPLAGNYNEQFF.

This sequence joins TRBV15 and TRBJ2-1; D is perhaps TRBD1 (6 bases). Germline V lookup: CDR1 LNHNV, CDR2 YYDKDF (reference sequence). V lost 4 bases and J lost 6, with 16 bases in between. This CDR3 has 15 amino acids. The CDR3 bases are TGTGCCACCAGCACCCTAAAAGTCAGGGGCAATGAGCAGTTCTTC. Translated, it gives CATSTLKVRGNEQFF.

The chain employs TRBV28 and TRBJ2-2, with a possible D match to TRBD2 (7 bases). This CDR3 has 15 residues. The germline V gene encodes CDR1 MDHEN and CDR2 SYDVKM. Trimming stripped 10 bases from V and 4 bases from J, with 19 bases between. CDR3 loop: CATLLGGRGTGELFF. DNA for the CDR3: TGTGCCACCTTACTGGGGGGGCGCGGCACCGGGGAGCTGTTTTTT.

The chain uses TRBV30 and TRBJ1-5, with 7 bases lining up with TRBD1. CDR1 is GTSNPN and CDR2 is SVGIG in the germline V gene (reference sequence). V shed 3 bases and J 0 bases; nucleotides not matched to a gene: 2. This CDR3 region has 14 residues. In DNA form, the CDR3 reads TGTGCCTGGAGCCCAGGGGGTAGCAATCAGCCCCAGCATTTT. Its protein is CAWSPGGSNQPQHF.

The chain couples TRBV5-1 to TRBJ1-1; 7 nucleotides agree with TRBD1. CDR3 length: 13 residues. Trimming at V came to 5 bases and at J to 4 bases, leaving 5 bases not matched to a gene. The germline gives CDR1 SGHRS, CDR2 YFSETQ. Written as DNA, the CDR3 is TGCGCCAGCAGTTCCCGACAGGGCACTGAAGCTTTCTTT. Its translation is CASSSRQGTEAFF.

This chain links TRBV5-1 with TRBJ2-3, with a weak D call TRBD1 (5 bases). V was trimmed by 2 bases and J by 0 bases, leaving 7 bases between them. Germline-derived CDR1 and CDR2 are SGHRS and YFSETQ. The CDR3 has 14 residues. CDR3 residues: CASSLQESTDTQYF. CDR3 sequence (DNA): TGCGCCAGCAGCTTACAGGAGAGCACAGATACGCAGTATTTT.

The rearrangement links TRBV2 to TRBJ2-7; no definite D call. This CDR3 comprises 14 residues. The germline CDR1 and CDR2 sequences are SNHLY and FYNNEI. V lost 8 bases to trimming and J lost 3 bases, with 17 bases between them. This chain's CDR3 is CASGYGTTNYEQYF. CDR3 bases: TGTGCCAGCGGCTACGGTACTACCAACTACGAGCAGTACTTC.

J is TRBJ1-3 and V is TRBV13; a weak D match, TRBD1 (5 bases). CDR1 PRHDT and CDR2 FYEKMQ come from the germline V gene (reference sequence). The ends were cut back, 3 bases at V and 2 bases at J, with 8 bases in the middle. The CDR3 runs 14 residues. The DNA for the CDR3 is TGTGCCAGCAGCTTCGGACAAGCTGGAAACACCATATATTTT. Residues: CASSFGQAGNTIYF.

V gene TRBV7-9 combines with J gene TRBJ2-6, with no clear D. The V end was cut by 5 bases, the J end by 0 bases, with 17 bases between. CDR3 length: 18 residues. Germline CDR1 reads SEHNR; CDR2 reads FQNEAQ (reference sequence). Here the CDR3 reads CASSLIGGVRSGANVLTF. The CDR3 DNA reads as TGTGCCAGCAGCCTGATAGGCGGTGTACGCTCTGGGGCCAACGTCCTGACTTTC.

This clone was seen a single time. J is TRBJ1-1 and V is TRBV7-6, with D possibly being TRBD1 (5 bases). With 0 bases removed from V and 3 bases from J, the gap between germline ends came to 8 bases. This CDR3 has 14 residues. The germline V gene has CDR1 SGHVS and CDR2 FNYEAQ. The CDR3 region is CASSLARDYTEAFF. The DNA of the CDR3 is TGTGCCAGCAGCTTAGCGCGGGACTACACTGAAGCTTTCTTT.

The CDR3 region has the DNA TGTGCCAGCAGCCCCTCTAGAGAGCCCCCAGATACGCAGTATTTT. Translated, it gives CASSPSREPPDTQYF. The V call is TRBV7-2, the J call TRBJ2-3, with unresolved D. The V gene's germline CDR1 is SGHTA and CDR2 FQGNSA. Trimming took 5 bases from V and 4 from J, leaving 16 bases between them. The length of the CDR3 is 15 residues.

The chain has TRBV6-2 or TRBV6-3 and TRBJ2-1, with TRBD1 as a possible D gene (5 bases). Trimming left V 5 bases short and J 3 bases short, with 14 bases between. Looked up from germline, CDR1 is MNHEY and CDR2 is SVGEGT. CDR3 length equals 15 residues. CDR3 DNA sequence: TGTGCCAGCAGTGAGCCCAGGGCCCGCTACAATGAGCAGTTCTTC. Its translation: CASSEPRARYNEQFF.

The chain has TRBV21-1 and TRBJ1-2; TRBD1 is the table's D call and was not checked against the DNA. TRBV21-1 is classified as a pseudogene. The CDR3 runs to 17 residues. The CDR3 loop is CASPYRDRGPKVGGYTF. In nucleotides, the CDR3 is TGTGCCAGCCCCTACAGGGACAGGGGGCCGAAAGTGGGTGGCTACACCTTC.

The chain combines TRBV6-2 or TRBV6-3 with TRBJ2-3; 9 bases align to TRBD2. Germline V gene sequence: CDR1 MNHEY, CDR2 SVGEGT. The CDR3 consists of 14 residues. Unmatched junction bases numbered 5, after V lost 6 bases and J lost 4 bases. CDR3 amino acids: CASSGLARPDTQYF. CDR3 in DNA: TGTGCCAGCAGCGGACTAGCGCGCCCAGATACGCAGTATTTT.

The chain combines TRBV7-9 with TRBJ1-2; 9 bases map to TRBD1. Germline-derived CDR1 and CDR2 are SEHNR and FQNEAQ (reference sequence). The V gene end was trimmed by 5 bases and the J gene end by 1 base; junction bases not matched to a gene: 2. This CDR3 has 14 amino acids. CDR3 amino acids: CASSRGQGNYGYTF. The DNA of the CDR3 is TGTGCCAGCAGCCGGGGACAGGGTAACTATGGCTACACCTTC.

The rearrangement joins TRBV6-5 to TRBJ2-3; D gene uncertain. Deletions cut 5 bases from V and 0 bases from J, with 6 bases between. Per the germline V gene, CDR1 is MNHEY and CDR2 is SVGAGI. This CDR3 is 13 amino acids long. CDR3 DNA: TGTGCCAGCAGTCTACAGAGCACAGATACGCAGTATTTT. Amino acids: CASSLQSTDTQYF.

This clone was seen just once. The chain uses TRBV21-1 and TRBJ1-1. TRBV21-1 is classified as a pseudogene. The CDR3 has 14 residues. CDR3 residues: CASSRTEGNTEAFF. The CDR3 DNA is TGTGCCAGCAGCAGAACTGAGGGGAACACTGAAGCTTTCTTT.

The chain recombines TRBV15 with TRBJ2-3; 8 bases are a match to TRBD2. The CDR3 consists of 13 residues. CDR1 and CDR2 from the germline V gene are LNHNV and YYDKDF (reference sequence). The ends lost 8 bases at V and 5 bases at J; junction bases unmatched: 6. CDR3 residues: CATALGGEDTQYF. In nucleotides, the CDR3 is TGTGCCACCGCACTCGGGGGGGAAGATACGCAGTATTTT. The full variable domain, completed using reference TRBV15 and TRBJ2-3, is DAMVIQNPRYQVTQFGKPVTLSCSQTLNHNVMYWYQQKSSQAPKLLFHYYDKDFNNEADTPDNFQSRRPNTSFCFLDIRSPGLGDTAMYLCATALGGEDTQYFGPGTRLTVL.

This sequence joins TRBV10-3 and TRBJ1-1, with 10 bases lining up with TRBD1. CDR3 length equals 13 residues. Germline-derived CDR1 and CDR2 are ENHRY and SYGVKD. V was clipped by 7 bases and J by 3 bases; unmatched bases: 2. CDR3 DNA: TGTGCCATCACCGGGACAGGGGACACTGAAGCTTTCTTT. Amino acids: CAITGTGDTEAFF.

The J gene is TRBJ1-6, the V gene TRBV18; a weak D match, TRBD1 (5 bases). The V gene lost 2 bases and the J gene lost 7 bases, with 9 bases spanning the gap. CDR3 length equals 14 residues. Germline values: CDR1 KGHSH, CDR2 LQKENI. The CDR3 region is CASSPVQGNSPLHF. The CDR3 bases are TGTGCCAGCTCACCAGTGCAGGGCAATTCACCCCTCCACTTT.

The V and J genes are TRBV2 and TRBJ1-5; 9 bases agree with TRBD1. Losses at the gene ends were 2 bases for V and 4 bases for J; bases not matched to a gene: 3. The CDR3 covers 15 residues. Germline V lookup: CDR1 SNHLY, CDR2 FYNNEI. CDR3 region: CASSESGTGNQPQHF. Written as DNA, the CDR3 is TGTGCCAGCAGTGAATCCGGGACAGGGAATCAGCCCCAGCATTTT.

V is TRBV6-5 and J is TRBJ1-1; D is uncertain. With 3 bases removed from V and 4 bases from J, the gap between germline ends came to 15 bases. The CDR3 runs 15 residues. Germline V gene data show CDR1 as MNHEY and CDR2 as SVGAGI. The CDR3 region has the DNA TGTGCCAGCAGTTATAATAGTATATCCCCCACTGAAGCTTTCTTT. Protein: CASSYNSISPTEAFF.

The chain couples TRBV4-1 to TRBJ2-7; 7 positions match TRBD1. Germline values: CDR1 MGHRA, CDR2 YSYEKL. The CDR3 sequence is 16 residues long. The J segment lost 5 bases and the V segment lost 1 base, leaving 11 bases of the junction unmatched. As DNA, the CDR3 is TGCGCCAGCAGCCAAGGAGGACAGGCGGGCTTCGACGAGCAGTACTTC. Protein: CASSQGGQAGFDEQYF.

The rearrangement uses TRBV6-6 and TRBJ1-2, with D perhaps matching TRBD1 (5 bases). CDR1 and CDR2 from the germline V gene are MNHNY and SVGAGI (reference sequence). The CDR3 contains 14 residues. Trimming took off 2 bases at V and 3 bases at J, with 10 bases between the two ends. The CDR3 DNA reads TGTGCCAGCAGTTACAGGGGTTCTCACTATGGCTACACCTTC. This translates into CASSYRGSHYGYTF.

The chain employs TRBV7-2 and TRBJ2-2; no clear D gene. Trimming cost V 5 bases and J 1 base, with 8 bases left between them. Germline loops: CDR1 SGHTA, CDR2 FQGNSA. The length of the CDR3 is 14 residues. CDR3 nucleotides: TGTGCCAGCAGCCCGGTGCGGAACACCGGGGAGCTGTTTTTT. Residues: CASSPVRNTGELFF.